This T cell receptor beta chain was sequenced during a study of T cells in Graves' hyperthyroidism and ophthalmopathy. At least ten counts were recorded for this clonotype. From RNA transcripts, TCR beta CDR3 regions were amplified. The HTBI primer set drove a first-round RT-PCR of the TCR CDR3. One entry per CDR3 protein, called by TCRdb with MiXCR from the multiplex PCR reads. The sample holds some 500,000 distinct CDR3 sequences, about 16% seen once. This CDR3 is built from 15 residues. J was trimmed by 2 bases and V by 7 bases; bases with no gene match: 6. CDR1 and CDR2 (germline): MDHEN, SYDVKM. The sequencing sample was made of blood. This receptor was identified in a woman aged 30 to 39 with Graves' ophthalmopathy. The J gene is TRBJ1-5, the V gene TRBV28; 9 bases agree with TRBD1. Written as DNA, the CDR3 is TGTGCCAGCACCACGGGACAGGGTGGCAATCAGCCCCAGCATTTT. Translation gives CASTTGQGGNQPQHF.